This entry concerns a single T cell receptor beta chain. The entry originates in a study of blood T cell repertoires in COVID-19. Study details: COVID-19 samples collected from the United States, Italy and Spain covered acute and convalescent phases.

The V gene's germline CDR1 is PRHDT and CDR2 FYEKMQ (reference sequence). J was trimmed by 0 bases and V by 5 bases; bases with no gene match: 6. This CDR3 comprises 15 residues. Some clones are missing from TCRdb's copy, which holds only in-frame ones; the method was immunoSEQ multiplex PCR. The table records 200,000 to 300,000 clones, over 80% of them present only once. This sequence was found in a man over 45 who had been exposed to COVID-19. Sequencing input: PBMCs or T cells enriched from blood (not recorded which). V and J are TRBV13 and TRBJ1-1; 7 nucleotides agree with TRBD1. The CDR3 DNA is TGTGCCAGCAGCACTCACAGGGGCCTGAACACTGAAGCTTTCTTT. It encodes CASSTHRGLNTEAFF.